The 29 T cell receptor beta chains listed next were all sequenced from one sample in a study of T cell repertoires in cytomegalovirus infection. TCRdb ran MiXCR on the reads and lists one entry per CDR3 protein. The table lists 310,000 or so distinct CDR3 sequences, roughly 17% of them singletons, with approximately 12% in the top ten. Sequencing input: PBMCs. These receptors were collected from a human donor in good health (CMV status not recorded). Some clones in this sample may be carry-over from other donors' samples.

This clonotype showed up just a few times. V and J are TRBV12-3 or TRBV12-4 and TRBJ2-7, with TRBD2 identical over 9 bases. The V and J ends lost 6 bases and 3 bases, in that order; junction bases with no gene match: 6. The CDR3 extends over 14 amino acids. The chain's CDR3 is CASRAGGLGYEQYF. The CDR3 DNA reads as TGTGCCAGCAGGGCGGGGGGGCTTGGCTACGAGCAGTACTTC.

This clonotype was counted ten times or more. The genes are TRBV7-2 and TRBJ1-5, with a tentative D call TRBD1 (5 bases). Trimming cost V 5 bases and J 0 bases, with 8 bases left between them. Per germline, CDR1 SGHTA and CDR2 FQGNSA. There are 14 residues in the CDR3. The CDR3, as DNA: TGTGCCAGCAGCCCCGACAGTAGCAATCAGCCCCAGCATTTT. Translating it yields CASSPDSSNQPQHF.

This clonotype was observed at least ten times. The rearrangement uses TRBV12-3 or TRBV12-4 and TRBJ2-5; D remains ambiguous. There are 13 residues in the CDR3. V gave up 6 bases and J gave up 6 bases, with 14 bases separating them. CDR3: CASSNGPSKTQYF. The CDR3, as DNA: TGTGCCAGCAGCAACGGACCGAGTAAGACCCAGTACTTC.

This sequence joins TRBV9 and TRBJ2-3, with 11 bases fitting TRBD2. Germline V gene lookup returns CDR1 SGDLS and CDR2 YYNGEE. J gave up 1 base and V 0 bases, and 10 bases lay outside the gene matches. The CDR3 covers 19 residues. The CDR3 region has the DNA TGTGCCAGCAGCGTAGAACTAGCGGGGGCATCTTTGGGCACAGATACGCAGTATTTT. Its translation: CASSVELAGASLGTDTQYF. Using reference TRBV9 and TRBJ2-3 for the parts outside the CDR3, the full variable domain is DSGVTQTPKHLITATGQRVTLRCSPRSGDLSVYWYQQSLDQGLQFLIQYYNGEERAKGNILERFSAQQFPDLHSELNLSSLELGDSALYFCASSVELAGASLGTDTQYFGPGTRLTVL.

This clonotype was picked up a small number of times. The chain carries TRBV25-1 and TRBJ1-5, with unresolved D. In germline, CDR1 is MGHDK, CDR2 SYGVNS. The CDR3 spans 13 residues. V gave up 1 base and J gave up 5 bases, with 6 bases separating them. The CDR3 here is CASSESGYQPQHF. DNA of the CDR3: TGTGCCAGCAGTGAATCTGGGTATCAGCCCCAGCATTTT.

This clonotype was seen at least ten times. This rearrangement joins TRBV6-1 to TRBJ1-5, with D maybe TRBD1 (6 bases). CDR1 is MNHNS, CDR2 SASEGT, per germline. The CDR3 contains 16 residues. V lost 10 bases and J 0 bases, leaving 19 bases between the germline ends. The DNA of the CDR3 is TGTGCCACGTACCCCGGAACAGGGACTAGCAATCAGCCCCAGCATTTT. Its translation: CATYPGTGTSNQPQHF.

This clonotype occurred a few times. The genes are TRBV20-1 and TRBJ1-1; 8 nucleotides line up with TRBD1. This CDR3 contains 17 residues. The germline V gene has CDR1 DFQATT and CDR2 SNEGSKA (reference sequence). Trimming at V came to 0 bases and at J to 4 bases, leaving 13 bases not matched to a gene. The CDR3 nucleotides are TGCAGTGCTAGAGATTTGCAGGGGGCGCGTCAGGGCACTGAAGCTTTCTTT. Amino acid sequence: CSARDLQGARQGTEAFF.

This clonotype has at least ten counts. This chain connects TRBV7-9 to TRBJ1-1, with D unclear. V lost 4 bases and J lost 1, with 13 bases in between. The CDR3 runs to 15 residues. Per the germline V gene, CDR1 is SEHNR and CDR2 is FQNEAQ (reference sequence). The CDR3 spells CASSSREVGNTEAFF. CDR3 in DNA: TGTGCCAGCAGCTCTAGGGAGGTCGGGAACACTGAAGCTTTCTTT.

By share of the sample, this clonotype is large. The chain is built from TRBV7-2 and TRBJ2-5; TRBD2 matches 8 bases. CDR1 SGHTA and CDR2 FQGNSA come from the germline V gene. The V and J ends lost 5 bases and 2 bases, in that order; junction bases with no gene match: 4. The CDR3 covers 14 residues. CDR3 sequence: CASSPTSVQETQYF. The CDR3 coding sequence is TGTGCCAGCAGCCCGACTAGCGTACAAGAGACCCAGTACTTC.

The CDR3 DNA follows: TGTGCCAGCAGTTTTTCCAACCCCAGACCGGGGGAAGAGACCCAGTACTTC. Translating it yields CASSFSNPRPGEETQYF. The rearrangement uses TRBV27 and TRBJ2-5; tentatively, D is TRBD2 (6 bases). This CDR3 contains 17 residues. V was clipped by 3 bases and J by 3 bases, with 20 bases between them. CDR1 is MNHEY, CDR2 SMNVEV, per germline (reference sequence).

This clonotype was counted many times. The rearrangement uses TRBV7-2 and TRBJ2-5; perhaps TRBD1 as D (6 bases). The CDR3 runs to 14 residues. The V end was cut by 2 bases, the J end by 11 bases, with 18 bases between. CDR1 and CDR2 from the germline V gene are SGHTA and FQGNSA. The CDR3 loop reads CASSLPQGSGVQYF. CDR3 bases: TGTGCCAGCAGCTTACCACAGGGAAGCGGTGTACAGTACTTC. The full variable domain, rest sourced from reference TRBV7-2 and TRBJ2-5, is GAGVSQSPSNKVTEKGKDVELRCDPISGHTALYWYRQSLGQGLEFLIYFQGNSAPDKSGLPSDRFSAERTGGSVSTLTIQRTQQEDSAVYLCASSLPQGSGVQYFGPGTRLLVL.

This clonotype showed up many times. This rearrangement joins TRBV7-2 to TRBJ2-7; D assignment may be TRBD1 or TRBD2 (5 bases each). Germline loops: CDR1 SGHTA, CDR2 FQGNSA. V lost 3 bases to trimming and J lost 3 bases, with 15 bases between them. The CDR3 is 15 residues long. CDR3 residues: CASSFPFAGGYEQYF. CDR3 sequence (DNA): TGTGCCAGCAGCTTCCCGTTTGCTGGGGGCTACGAGCAGTACTTC.

Concerning this clonotype: A much larger clone lies one base from this, so it may be a read error. The chain recombines TRBV12-3 or TRBV12-4 with TRBJ1-1, with D unresolved. This CDR3 has 13 amino acids. DNA for the CDR3: TGTGGCAGCAGCCCCATGGAGAGCACTGAAGCTTTCTTT. It is translated as CGSSPMESTEAFF.

This rearrangement joins TRBV6-1 to TRBJ2-2; TRBD1 matches 8 bases. CDR3 length: 16 residues. V lost 6 bases to trimming and J lost 0 bases; unmatched junction nucleotides: 6. Germline CDR1 is MNHNS and CDR2 is SASEGT. CDR3 region: CASSPDRGTNTGELFF. DNA of the CDR3: TGTGCCAGCAGCCCCGACAGGGGTACGAACACCGGGGAGCTGTTTTTT.

The V gene is TRBV20-1, the J gene TRBJ2-2; TRBD1 matches at 10 bases. The CDR3 consists of 13 residues. Trimming removed 6 bases from V and 4 bases from J; junction bases left unmatched: 2. Germline V gene sequence: CDR1 DFQATT, CDR2 SNEGSKA (reference sequence). This CDR3 reads CSARTGGTGELFF. The DNA for the CDR3 is TGCAGTGCGCGGACAGGGGGCACCGGGGAGCTGTTTTTT.

The V and J genes are TRBV19 and TRBJ2-1, with 7 bases fitting TRBD1. The trim removed 6 bases at V and 4 bases at J, leaving 9 bases unmatched. This CDR3 comprises 15 residues. The V gene's germline CDR1 is LNHDA and CDR2 SQIVND (reference sequence). CDR3 sequence: CASSDRGTAYNEQFF. CDR3 in DNA: TGTGCCAGTAGCGATAGAGGGACAGCGTACAATGAGCAGTTCTTC.

This clonotype was counted a single time. At one end, the junction sequence differs from germline, possibly due to a read error. The rearrangement joins TRBV12-3 or TRBV12-4 to TRBJ1-5, with 7 positions matching TRBD1. This CDR3 is 14 amino acids long. CDR3 residues: CDSSNIQGNQPQHF. The CDR3 DNA follows: TGTGACAGCAGCAACATACAGGGGAATCAGCCCCAGCATTTT.

At least ten counts were recorded for this clonotype. The chain recombines TRBV7-9 with TRBJ1-1; D is unclear. Germline assignment: CDR1 SEHNR and CDR2 FQNEAQ (reference sequence). The CDR3 is made up of 15 amino acids. V gave up 0 bases and J gave up 6 bases, with 14 bases separating them. This CDR3 reads CASSLAGGVFAEAFF. The DNA for the CDR3 is TGTGCCAGCAGCTTAGCCGGCGGGGTTTTTGCTGAAGCTTTCTTT. Filled out from reference TRBV7-9 and TRBJ1-1, the complete variable domain reads DTGVSQNPRHKITKRGQNVTFRCDPISEHNRLYWYRQTLGQGPEFLTYFQNEAQLEKSRLLSDRFSAERPKGSFSTLEIQRTEQGDSAMYLCASSLAGGVFAEAFFGQGTRLTVV.

This clonotype came up a few times. The chain uses TRBV4-3 and TRBJ1-6; D not resolved. Germline loops: CDR1 LGHNA, CDR2 YSLEER. This CDR3 region has 13 residues. V was trimmed by 0 bases and J by 10 bases, leaving 7 bases between them. CDR3 nucleotide sequence: TGCGCCAGCAGCCAAGACGGAGCCTCACCCCTCCACTTT. Amino acid sequence: CASSQDGASPLHF.

V gene TRBV5-6 combines with J gene TRBJ2-4; D call uncertain. The CDR3 has 16 amino acids. Trimming stripped 0 bases from V and 0 bases from J, with 10 bases between. Germline assignment: CDR1 SGHDT and CDR2 YYEEEE. The CDR3 DNA reads as TGTGCCAGCAGCTTGGGGGCCCGACTAGCCAAAAACATTCAGTACTTC. The encoded protein is CASSLGARLAKNIQYF.

The chain couples TRBV28 to TRBJ1-4; D is perhaps TRBD1 (5 bases). Germline assignment: CDR1 MDHEN and CDR2 SYDVKM. V dropped 4 bases and J dropped 8 bases, with 17 bases sitting between them. This CDR3 comprises 15 residues. CDR3 loop: CASSSSGPWDEKLFF. The CDR3 bases are TGTGCCAGCAGTTCCTCCGGGCCTTGGGACGAAAAACTGTTTTTT. The variable domain in full, completed from reference TRBV28 and TRBJ1-4, reads DVKVTQSSRYLVKRTGEKVFLECVQDMDHENMFWYRQDPGLGLRLIYFSYDVKMKEKGDIPEGYSVSREKKERFSLILESASTNQTSMYLCASSSSGPWDEKLFFGSGTQLSVL.

This chain uses TRBV19 with TRBJ2-2; D remains unclear. The CDR3 totals 12 residues. Germline CDR1 LNHDA, CDR2 SQIVND (reference sequence). V shed 3 bases and J shed 4 bases, with 3 bases lying between them. CDR3 DNA sequence: TGTGCCAGTAGTATGATCACCGGGGAGCTGTTTTTT. This sequence encodes CASSMITGELFF. Full variable domain (rest looked up from reference TRBV19 and TRBJ2-2): DGGITQSPKYLFRKEGQNVTLSCEQNLNHDAMYWYRQDPGQGLRLIYYSQIVNDFQKGDIAEGYSVSREKKESFPLTVTSAQKNPTAFYLCASSMITGELFFGEGSRLTVL.

This chain links TRBV11-3 with TRBJ2-2; 7 nucleotides match TRBD2. Per the germline V gene, CDR1 is SGHNT and CDR2 is YENEEA. CDR3 size: 15 residues. The J segment lost 6 bases and the V segment lost 2 bases, leaving 6 bases of the junction unmatched. DNA of the CDR3: TGTGCCAGCAGCTTATCGGGGGGATTTGCCGGGGAGCTGTTTTTT. As protein: CASSLSGGFAGELFF.

The chain has TRBV2 and TRBJ2-3; D not certain. This CDR3 region has 16 residues. V was pared by 10 bases and J by 4 bases, with 24 bases between. Germline V gene data show CDR1 as SNHLY and CDR2 as FYNNEI. The CDR3 coding sequence is TGTGCCACACCTACTGGGCCGAAAGGAGACTCAGATACGCAGTATTTT. Its protein product is CATPTGPKGDSDTQYF.

The rearrangement joins TRBV18 to TRBJ1-1; D is ambiguous. Germline CDR1 and CDR2: KGHSH and LQKENI. The CDR3 sequence is 12 residues long. Trimming stripped 2 bases from V and 10 bases from J, with 11 bases between. The CDR3 spells CASSPDREGAFF. Written as DNA, the CDR3 is TGTGCCAGCTCACCAGACCGGGAGGGAGCTTTCTTT.

This clonotype was counted only a few times. The chain is built from TRBV7-9 and TRBJ2-5; 8 bases agree with TRBD1. The CDR3 extends over 15 amino acids. Unmatched junction bases numbered 12, after V lost 7 bases and J lost 5 bases. CDR1 SEHNR and CDR2 FQNEAQ come from the germline V gene (reference sequence). The DNA for the CDR3 is TGTGCCAGCACCATCCGGACAGGGAATTGGGAGACCCAGTACTTC. Its translation is CASTIRTGNWETQYF.

The sample holds many counts of this clonotype. This rearrangement joins TRBV27 to TRBJ1-5, with a possible D match to TRBD1 (5 bases). The CDR3 covers 16 residues. V was cut by 8 bases and J by 6 bases, with 23 bases left in between. Germline values: CDR1 MNHEY, CDR2 SMNVEV (reference sequence). The CDR3 sequence is CASSMTGRGYSQPQHF. The CDR3 DNA is TGTGCCAGCTCCATGACGGGGCGGGGGTATAGTCAGCCCCAGCATTTT.

The sample holds one count of this clonotype. CDR3 in amino acids: CAMAAGLNTEAFF. CDR3 in DNA: TGTGCCATGGCGGCGGGTTTGAACACTGAAGCTTTCTTT. V is TRBV10-3 and J is TRBJ1-1, with D unclear. The V gene lost 9 bases and the J gene lost 0 bases, with 11 bases spanning the gap. CDR1 is ENHRY and CDR2 is SYGVKD in the germline V gene. The CDR3 extends over 13 amino acids.

The chain uses TRBV4-3 and TRBJ1-1, with a possible D match to TRBD1 (5 bases). Between the trimmed V and J ends, which lost 0 bases and 1 base, there was a span of 9 bases. From germline, CDR1 is LGHNA and CDR2 YSLEER. This CDR3 comprises 15 residues. CDR3 in DNA: TGCGCCAGCAGCCAAGACCCGGGACCGAACACTGAAGCTTTCTTT. Encoded protein: CASSQDPGPNTEAFF.